The entry below describes one TCR beta chain. What it recognizes is unknown. Method: immunoSEQ multiplex PCR; TCRdb's copy keeps in-frame clones and lacks some. The data show 380,000 or so clones, with 88% seen just once and around 6.4% held by the top ten. The CDR3 spans 14 residues. Trimming took off 0 bases at V and 9 bases at J, with 9 bases between the two ends. Germline-derived CDR1 and CDR2 are LGHNA and YSLEER. The record originates from a study of Ad26.COV2.S vaccination and SARS-CoV-2 variants. Study background: Donor had been placed in the Ad26.COV2.S arm of the COV1001 trial.

Treatment in this sample: roughly 18 received Ad26.COV2.S at low or high dose, single or two shots; five or six received placebo; per-sample allocation not given. After the first vaccine or placebo injection, samples were drawn on day 63. The shot given was an Ad26 vector that makes Wuhan-strain SARS-CoV-2 spike. General study findings and limits: Among vaccine recipients, spike-specific TCR breadth exceeded that of placebo recipients. A substantial breadth of spike-specific CD8+ and CD4+ T cell responses after vaccination has been reported.

This sequence originates from a person between 18 and 59 years old who received the Ad26.COV2.S COVID-19 vaccine or a placebo. The V gene is TRBV4-3, the J gene TRBJ1-6, with D uncertain. The sample consisted of peripheral blood, taken in a trial of Ad26.COV2.S vaccine versus placebo. The CDR3 nucleotides are TGCGCCAGCAGCCAAGAAATGATGGTTTCACCCCTCCACTTT. Protein product: CASSQEMMVSPLHF.